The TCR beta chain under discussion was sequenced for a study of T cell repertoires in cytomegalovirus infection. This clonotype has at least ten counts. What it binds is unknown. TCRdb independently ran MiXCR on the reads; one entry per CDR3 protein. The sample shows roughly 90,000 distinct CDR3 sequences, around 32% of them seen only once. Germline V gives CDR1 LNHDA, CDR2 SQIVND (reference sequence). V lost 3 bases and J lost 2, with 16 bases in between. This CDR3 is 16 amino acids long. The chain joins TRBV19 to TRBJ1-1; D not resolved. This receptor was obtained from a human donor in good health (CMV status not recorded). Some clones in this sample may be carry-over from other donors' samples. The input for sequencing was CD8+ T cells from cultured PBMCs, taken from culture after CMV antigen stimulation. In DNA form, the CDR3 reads TGTGCCAGTAGTATTTCACTGTCTATGGGCAACACTGAAGCTTTCTTT. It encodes CASSISLSMGNTEAFF.